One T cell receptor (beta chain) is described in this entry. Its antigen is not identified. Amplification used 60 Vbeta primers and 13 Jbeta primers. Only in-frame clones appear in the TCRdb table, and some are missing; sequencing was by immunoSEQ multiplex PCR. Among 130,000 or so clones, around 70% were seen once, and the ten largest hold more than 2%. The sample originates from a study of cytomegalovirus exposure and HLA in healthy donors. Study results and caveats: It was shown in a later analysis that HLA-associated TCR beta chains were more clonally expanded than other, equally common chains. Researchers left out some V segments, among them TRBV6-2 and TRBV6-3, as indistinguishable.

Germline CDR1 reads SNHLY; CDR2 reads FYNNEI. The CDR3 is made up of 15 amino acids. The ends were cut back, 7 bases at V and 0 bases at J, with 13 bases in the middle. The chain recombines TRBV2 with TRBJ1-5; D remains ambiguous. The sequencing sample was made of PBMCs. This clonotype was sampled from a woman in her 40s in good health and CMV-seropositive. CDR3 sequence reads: CASNPTEYSNQPQHF. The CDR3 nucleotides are TGTGCCAGCAACCCGACGGAGTATAGCAATCAGCCCCAGCATTTT.